This TCR beta chain was identified during a study of blood T cell repertoires in COVID-19. At the level of the study: Collection of acute and convalescent COVID-19 samples took place in the United States, Italy and Spain.

Assay: immunoSEQ multiplex PCR; the TCRdb copy retains only in-frame clones and omits some. The sample carries 150,000 to 200,000 clones, around 80% recorded once. Germline values: CDR1 SNHLY, CDR2 FYNNEI. This CDR3 has 12 amino acids. V lost 10 bases to trimming and J lost 6 bases; unmatched junction nucleotides: 8. Input material: peripheral blood. V gene TRBV2 combines with J gene TRBJ2-7; 8 bases agree with TRBD1. This sequence originates from a woman older than 75 with active or convalescent COVID-19. Here the CDR3 DNA reads TGTGCCATAGGACAGGGAGTGCGCGAGCAGTACTTC. Translation gives CAIGQGVREQYF.